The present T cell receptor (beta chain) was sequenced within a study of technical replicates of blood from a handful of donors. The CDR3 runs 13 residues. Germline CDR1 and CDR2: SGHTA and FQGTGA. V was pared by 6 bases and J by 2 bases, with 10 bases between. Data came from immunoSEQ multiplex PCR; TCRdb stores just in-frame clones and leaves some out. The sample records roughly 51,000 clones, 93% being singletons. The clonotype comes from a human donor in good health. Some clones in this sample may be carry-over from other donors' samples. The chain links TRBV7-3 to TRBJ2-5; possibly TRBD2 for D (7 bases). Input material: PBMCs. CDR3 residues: CASSKGGQETQYF. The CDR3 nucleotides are TGTGCCAGCAGTAAGGGGGGGCAAGAGACCCAGTACTTC.